This TCR beta chain was found in a study of blood T cell repertoires in COVID-19. Study-level information: Donors in the United States, Italy and Spain gave samples during acute or convalescent COVID-19. T cells, B-cell-depleted T cells, or PBMCs provided the cDNA or gDNA that served as material.

CDR3 length: 16 residues. The germline V gene has CDR1 LGHDT and CDR2 YNNKEL (reference sequence). V lost 6 bases, J lost 1 base, and 13 bases lay in between. Per the study methods: How many nucleated cells were present was estimated from reference gene primer amplification. Clones were read by immunoSEQ multiplex PCR, and TCRdb kept only the in-frame ones, dropping some. The DNA gave D and trimming, while V, J and clone size come from that table. This table has some 260,000 clones, 88% appearing once. The V call is TRBV3-1 (or the pseudogene TRBV3-2), the J call TRBJ2-6; weak D call: TRBD2 (6 bases). Sequenced input: peripheral blood. This clonotype was sampled from a woman aged 40 to 49 who had recovered from COVID-19. CDR3 sequence reads: CASRGGARSGANVLTF. The CDR3 DNA sequence: TGTGCCAGCAGAGGAGGGGCCCGTTCTGGGGCCAACGTCCTGACTTTC.